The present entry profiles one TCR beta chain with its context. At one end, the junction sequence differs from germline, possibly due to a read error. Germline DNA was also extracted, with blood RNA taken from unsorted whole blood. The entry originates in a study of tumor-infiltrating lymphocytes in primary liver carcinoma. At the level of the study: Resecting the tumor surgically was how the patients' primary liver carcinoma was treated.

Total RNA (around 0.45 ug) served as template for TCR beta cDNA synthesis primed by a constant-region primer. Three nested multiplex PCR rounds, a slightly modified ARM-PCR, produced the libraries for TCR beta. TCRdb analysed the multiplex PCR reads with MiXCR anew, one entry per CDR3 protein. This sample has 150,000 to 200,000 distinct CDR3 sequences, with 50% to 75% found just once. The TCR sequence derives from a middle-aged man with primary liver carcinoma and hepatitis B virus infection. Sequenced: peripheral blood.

CDR3 region: CACSTNRGNEQFF. The CDR3 coding sequence is TGCGCCTGCAGCACGAACAGGGGTAATGAGCAGTTCTTC. The V call is TRBV12-3 or TRBV12-4, the J call TRBJ2-1, with 7 nucleotides matching TRBD1. The CDR3 sequence is 13 residues long.